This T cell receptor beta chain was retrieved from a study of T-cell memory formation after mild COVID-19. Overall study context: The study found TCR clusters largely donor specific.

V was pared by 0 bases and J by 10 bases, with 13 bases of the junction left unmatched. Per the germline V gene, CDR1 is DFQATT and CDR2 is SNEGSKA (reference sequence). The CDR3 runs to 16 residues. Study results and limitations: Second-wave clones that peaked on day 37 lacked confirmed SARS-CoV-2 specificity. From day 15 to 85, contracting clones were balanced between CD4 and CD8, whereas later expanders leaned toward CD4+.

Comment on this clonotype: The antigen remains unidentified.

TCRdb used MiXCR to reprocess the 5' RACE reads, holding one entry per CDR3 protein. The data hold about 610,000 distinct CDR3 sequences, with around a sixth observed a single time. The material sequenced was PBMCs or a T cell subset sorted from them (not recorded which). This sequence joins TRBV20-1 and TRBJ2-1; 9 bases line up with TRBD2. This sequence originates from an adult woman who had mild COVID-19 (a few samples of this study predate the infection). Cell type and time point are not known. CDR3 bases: TGCAGTGCTAGAGATGGGGGTAGCGGGAGATTCGGAGAGCAGTTCTTC. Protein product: CSARDGGSGRFGEQFF.